This T cell receptor (beta chain) was sequenced in a study of patients and donors after allogeneic stem cell transplantation. TCRdb re-derived calls from the RT-PCR reads in MiXCR, one entry per CDR3 protein. Of over 400,000 distinct CDR3 sequences in the sample, roughly 17% were seen once. The source is a human donor who was either an allogeneic HSCT recipient or a stem cell or donor lymphocyte infusion donor (not recorded which). It is not recorded whose cells these are; they may come from a transplant donor. Sequencing input: blood, either unsorted or a sorted T cell fraction (not recorded which).

In nucleotides, the CDR3 is TGCAGTGCTCACGACGGAAACACTGAAGCTTTCTTT. Translating gives CSAHDGNTEAFF. The chain combines TRBV20-1 with TRBJ1-1, with D unresolved. The CDR3 sequence is 12 residues long. Germline loops: CDR1 DFQATT, CDR2 SNEGSKA (reference sequence). Deletions cut 5 bases from V and 2 bases from J, with 9 bases between.